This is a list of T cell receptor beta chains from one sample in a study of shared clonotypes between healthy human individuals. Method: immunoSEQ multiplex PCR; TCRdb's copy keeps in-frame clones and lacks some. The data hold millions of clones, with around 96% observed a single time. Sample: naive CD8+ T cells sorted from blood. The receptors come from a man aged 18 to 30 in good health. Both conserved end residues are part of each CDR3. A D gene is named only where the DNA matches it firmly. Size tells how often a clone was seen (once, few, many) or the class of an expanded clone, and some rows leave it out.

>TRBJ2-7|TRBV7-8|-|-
CASSSTSGSSYEQYF
TGTGCCAGCAGCTCCACTTCCGGGAGCTCCTACGAGCAGTACTTC
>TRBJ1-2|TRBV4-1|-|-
CASSQANTPNYGYTF
TGCGCCAGCAGCCAAGCGAACACCCCTAACTATGGCTACACCTTC
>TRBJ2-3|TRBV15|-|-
CATSRDWVGGTDTQYF
TGTGCCACCAGCAGAGATTGGGTAGGGGGCACAGATACGCAGTATTTT
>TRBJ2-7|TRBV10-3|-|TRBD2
CAIWPGGTSGKYEQYF
TGTGCCATCTGGCCAGGGGGGACTAGCGGGAAATACGAGCAGTACTTC
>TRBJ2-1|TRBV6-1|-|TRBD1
CASSERTGPYNEQFF
TGTGCCAGCAGTGAAAGGACAGGGCCCTACAATGAGCAGTTCTTC
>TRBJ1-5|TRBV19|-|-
CASSIRGNQPQHF
TGTGCCAGTAGTATCAGGGGTAATCAGCCCCAGCATTTT
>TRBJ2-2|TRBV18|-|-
CASSPGHLNTGELFF
TGTGCCAGCTCACCGGGACATTTAAACACCGGGGAGCTGTTTTTT
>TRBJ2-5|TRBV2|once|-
CASSEGNGGRETQYF
TGTGCCAGCAGTGAAGGGAATGGGGGCAGGGAGACCCAGTACTTC
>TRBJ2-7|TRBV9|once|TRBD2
CASSVGPGGPSYEQYF
TGTGCCAGCAGCGTAGGTCCGGGAGGGCCCTCCTACGAGCAGTACTTC
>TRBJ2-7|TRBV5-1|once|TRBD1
CASSSIGTGTYEQYF
TGCGCCAGCAGCTCGATCGGGACAGGGACCTACGAGCAGTACTTC
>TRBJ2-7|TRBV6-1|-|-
CASMGSEQYF
TGTGCCAGCATGGGGAGCGAGCAGTACTTC
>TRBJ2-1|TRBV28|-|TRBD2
CASSLGAGGPYNEQFF
TGTGCCAGCAGTTTAGGGGCGGGGGGCCCCTACAATGAGCAGTTCTTC
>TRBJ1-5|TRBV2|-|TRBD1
CASREDRISNQPQHF
TGTGCCAGCAGGGAGGACAGGATTAGCAATCAGCCCCAGCATTTT
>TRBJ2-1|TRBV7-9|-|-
CASKWRGEQFF
TGTGCCAGCAAGTGGAGGGGAGAGCAGTTCTTC
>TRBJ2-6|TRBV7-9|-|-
CASSFGPSGANVLTF
TGTGCCAGCAGCTTCGGTCCCTCTGGGGCCAACGTCCTGACTTTC
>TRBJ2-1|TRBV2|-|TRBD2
CASSEVSWREYNEQFF
TGTGCCAGCAGTGAAGTGAGTTGGCGGGAGTACAATGAGCAGTTCTTC
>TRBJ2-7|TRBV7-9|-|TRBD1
CASSQGTVGFYEQYF
TGTGCCAGCAGCCAAGGGACAGTAGGATTCTACGAGCAGTACTTC
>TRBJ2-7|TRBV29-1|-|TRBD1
CSVGTGGYEQYF
TGCAGCGTTGGGACAGGGGGATACGAGCAGTACTTC
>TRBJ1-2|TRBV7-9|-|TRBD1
CASSPSTGGEYNYGYTF
TGTGCCAGCAGCCCCTCGACAGGGGGCGAGTATAACTATGGCTACACCTTC
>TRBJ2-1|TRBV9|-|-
CASSGHTEGREQFF
TGTGCCAGCAGCGGCCACACGGAAGGCCGTGAGCAGTTCTTC
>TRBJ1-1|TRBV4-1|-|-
CASSQTQLGLMATEAFF
TGCGCCAGCAGCCAAACCCAACTGGGGTTGATGGCCACTGAAGCTTTCTTT
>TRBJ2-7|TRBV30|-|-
CAWSKPYTVLLYEQYF
TGTGCCTGGAGCAAACCCTACACAGTGCTCTTATACGAGCAGTACTTC
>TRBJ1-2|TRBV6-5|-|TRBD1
CASSWTGANYGYTF
TGTGCCAGCAGTTGGACAGGCGCTAACTATGGCTACACCTTC
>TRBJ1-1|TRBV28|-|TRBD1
CASSFPGQGNTEAFF
TGTGCCAGCAGTTTTCCGGGACAGGGGAACACTGAAGCTTTCTTT
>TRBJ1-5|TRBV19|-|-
CASSPGGPQPQHF
TGTGCCAGTAGCCCCGGGGGGCCGCAGCCCCAGCATTTT
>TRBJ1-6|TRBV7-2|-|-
CASSLGQPLSNSPLHF
TGTGCCAGCAGCTTAGGGCAGCCACTTTCTAATTCACCCCTCCACTTT
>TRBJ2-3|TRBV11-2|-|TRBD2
CASPSPLAVGTDTQYF
TGTGCCAGCCCTTCCCCCCTAGCGGTTGGCACAGATACGCAGTATTTT
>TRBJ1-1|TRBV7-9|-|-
CASSPPLSREKEAFF
TGTGCCAGCAGCCCCCCCCTTTCACGGGAGAAAGAAGCTTTCTTT
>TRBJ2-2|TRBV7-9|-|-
CASSRGSGDTGELFF
TGTGCCAGCAGCCGTGGATCAGGAGACACCGGGGAGCTGTTTTTT
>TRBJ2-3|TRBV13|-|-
CASRGTDTQYF
TGTGCCAGCAGAGGAACAGATACGCAGTATTTT
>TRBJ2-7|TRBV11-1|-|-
CASSPGLGYEQYF
TGTGCCAGCAGCCCCGGACTGGGATACGAGCAGTACTTC
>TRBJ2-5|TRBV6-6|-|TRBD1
CASSYTAGGSETQYF
TGTGCCAGCAGTTACACGGCAGGGGGCTCAGAGACCCAGTACTTC
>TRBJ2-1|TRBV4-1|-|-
CASSQKGDWRPNEQFF
TGCGCCAGCAGCCAAAAAGGGGACTGGCGCCCCAATGAGCAGTTCTTC
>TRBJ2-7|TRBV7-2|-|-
CASSLRALGVEQYF
TGTGCCAGCAGCTTACGGGCCTTAGGAGTCGAGCAGTACTTC
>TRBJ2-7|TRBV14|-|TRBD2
CASSKGRAGANEQYF
TGTGCCAGCAGCAAGGGGCGAGCGGGAGCGAATGAGCAGTACTTC
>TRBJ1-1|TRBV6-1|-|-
CASSEAFAAEAFF
TGTGCCAGCAGTGAAGCCTTTGCGGCTGAAGCTTTCTTT
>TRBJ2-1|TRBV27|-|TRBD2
CASSFAGGLNEQFF
TGTGCCAGCAGTTTTGCGGGAGGCCTTAATGAGCAGTTCTTC
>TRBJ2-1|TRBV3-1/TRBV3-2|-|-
CASSLQFF
TGTGCCAGCAGCCTGCAGTTCTTC
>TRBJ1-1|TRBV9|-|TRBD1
CASSPPGQGMNTEAFF
TGTGCCAGCAGCCCCCCGGGACAGGGGATGAACACTGAAGCTTTCTTT
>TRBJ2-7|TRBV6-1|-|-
CASSDSGGEQYF
TGTGCCAGCAGTGATTCTGGGGGCGAGCAGTACTTC
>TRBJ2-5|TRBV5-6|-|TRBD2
CASSNGLAGAYQETQYF
TGTGCCAGCAGCAATGGACTAGCGGGGGCCTACCAAGAGACCCAGTACTTC
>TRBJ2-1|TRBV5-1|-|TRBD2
CASSPKLALIDNEQFF
TGCGCCAGCAGCCCGAAACTAGCGCTAATCGACAATGAGCAGTTCTTC
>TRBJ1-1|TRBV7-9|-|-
CASSDFSGGETEAFF
TGTGCCAGCAGCGACTTCTCGGGGGGAGAAACTGAAGCTTTCTTT
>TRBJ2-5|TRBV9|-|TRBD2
CASSVEAGGPAVLETQYF
TGTGCCAGCAGCGTAGAGGCGGGAGGGCCGGCAGTTTTGGAGACCCAGTACTTC
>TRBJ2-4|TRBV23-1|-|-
CASSQGRDLAKNIQYF
TGCGCCAGCAGTCAAGGCCGAGACTTAGCCAAAAACATTCAGTACTTC
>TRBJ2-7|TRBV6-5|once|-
CASRRDSVSYEQYF
TGTGCCAGCAGGCGGGACAGCGTTTCCTACGAGCAGTACTTC
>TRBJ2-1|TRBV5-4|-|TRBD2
CASSLSGGNYNEQFF
TGTGCCAGCAGCCTCTCCGGGGGGAACTACAATGAGCAGTTCTTC
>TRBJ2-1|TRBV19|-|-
CASTPTSSYNEQFF
TGTGCCAGTACCCCGACTAGCTCCTACAATGAGCAGTTCTTC
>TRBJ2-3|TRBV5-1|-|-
CASSSDGGDTQYF
TGCGCCAGCAGCTCGGACGGTGGCGATACGCAGTATTTT
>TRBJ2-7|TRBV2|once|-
CASRGGETYEQYF
TGTGCCAGCAGAGGGGGAGAGACCTACGAGCAGTACTTC
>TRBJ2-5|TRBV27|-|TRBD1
CASSLSWTGYQETQYF
TGTGCCAGCAGTTTATCGTGGACAGGCTATCAAGAGACCCAGTACTTC
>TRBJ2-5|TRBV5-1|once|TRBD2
CASSLGSSGGIQETQYF
TGCGCCAGCAGCTTGGGGAGTAGCGGGGGGATACAAGAGACCCAGTACTTC
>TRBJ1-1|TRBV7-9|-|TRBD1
CASSPSGQGAVNTEAFF
TGTGCCAGCAGCCCCAGCGGACAGGGGGCAGTGAACACTGAAGCTTTCTTT
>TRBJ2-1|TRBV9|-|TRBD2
CASSPQLAWLYDEQFF
TGTGCCAGCAGCCCACAACTAGCGTGGTTATATGATGAGCAGTTCTTC
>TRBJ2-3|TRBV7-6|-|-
CASSFGDGTDTQYF
TGTGCCAGCAGCTTTGGGGACGGCACAGATACGCAGTATTTT